The following is a T cell receptor beta chain sequence with its context. The specificity of this receptor is unknown. No much larger clone exists at a distance of one base, and base qualities are not known. From a lookup of the germline V gene, CDR1 and CDR2 are SGHTA and FQGNSA. From V the trimming removes 6 bases and from J it removes 3 bases, while the gene matches leave 5 bases of the junction unaccounted for. The CDR3 numbers 14 residues from cysteine through phenylalanine. The sequence is cut down to CDR3 DNA, 42 bases in frame from base 1. The data belong to a study of T-cell reconstitution after alpha-beta-depleted transplantation in children (TCRdb year 2016). Background for the entire study: The study quantitatively tracked T-cell immune reconstitution after TCRalphabeta/CD19-depleted allogeneic hematopoietic cell transplantation in children using TCR repertoire profiling.

The library was generated by PCR. Sequencing was carried out with an Illumina HiSeq 2500. TCR library preparation used molecular barcoding, with unique molecular identifiers applied to normalize quantification of the TCRbeta repertoire. The public reads were reanalyzed by TCRdb: fastp trimming at Q25, MiXCR alignment, in-frame beta chains only. Identical CDR3 proteins give one entry, which carries the most common genes and DNA. A total of approximately 490,000 distinct CDR3 sequences appear in this sample, approximately 12% of them only once. Of the sample, less than 6.5% falls within the top ten clones.

Sequencing used PBMCs from the stem cell graft donor, obtained from the stem cell graft. This TCR derives from a human donor who donated a stem cell graft to a child with combined immunodeficiency. This chain is built from TRBV7-2 and TRBJ2-7, with 10 bases aligning to TRBD1. Here the CDR3 is given as CASRLTGGDYEQYF. The DNA reads as follows: TGTGCCAGCAGGCTGACAGGGGGCGACTACGAGCAGTACTTC.